This T cell receptor beta chain comes out of a study of OX40 agonist ivuxolimab in advanced cancers. Libraries were prepared by immunoSEQ multiplex PCR; TCRdb keeps only in-frame clonotypes and omits some of them. The sample lists more than 55,000 clones, about 90% occurring once. CDR1 and CDR2 from the germline V gene are SNHLY and FYNNEI. Trimming stripped 6 bases from V and 4 bases from J, with 12 bases between. The length of the CDR3 is 14 residues. V gene TRBV2 combines with J gene TRBJ2-2, with D hard to call. The source is an adult with an advanced solid tumor such as melanoma, head and neck, liver or kidney cancer. The specimen comprised CD4+ or CD8+ T cells sorted from blood, sampled in a trial of the OX40 agonist ivuxolimab. CDR3 residues: CASRSRRRTGELFF. CDR3 in DNA: TGTGCCAGCAGGTCTAGGCGGCGCACCGGGGAGCTGTTTTTT. Based on the CDR3 plus reference TRBV2 and TRBJ2-2, the full variable domain is EPEVTQTPSHQVTQMGQEVILRCVPISNHLYFYWYRQILGQKVEFLVSFYNNEISEKSEIFDDQFSVERPDGSNFTLKIRSTKLEDSAMYFCASRSRRRTGELFFGEGSRLTVL.